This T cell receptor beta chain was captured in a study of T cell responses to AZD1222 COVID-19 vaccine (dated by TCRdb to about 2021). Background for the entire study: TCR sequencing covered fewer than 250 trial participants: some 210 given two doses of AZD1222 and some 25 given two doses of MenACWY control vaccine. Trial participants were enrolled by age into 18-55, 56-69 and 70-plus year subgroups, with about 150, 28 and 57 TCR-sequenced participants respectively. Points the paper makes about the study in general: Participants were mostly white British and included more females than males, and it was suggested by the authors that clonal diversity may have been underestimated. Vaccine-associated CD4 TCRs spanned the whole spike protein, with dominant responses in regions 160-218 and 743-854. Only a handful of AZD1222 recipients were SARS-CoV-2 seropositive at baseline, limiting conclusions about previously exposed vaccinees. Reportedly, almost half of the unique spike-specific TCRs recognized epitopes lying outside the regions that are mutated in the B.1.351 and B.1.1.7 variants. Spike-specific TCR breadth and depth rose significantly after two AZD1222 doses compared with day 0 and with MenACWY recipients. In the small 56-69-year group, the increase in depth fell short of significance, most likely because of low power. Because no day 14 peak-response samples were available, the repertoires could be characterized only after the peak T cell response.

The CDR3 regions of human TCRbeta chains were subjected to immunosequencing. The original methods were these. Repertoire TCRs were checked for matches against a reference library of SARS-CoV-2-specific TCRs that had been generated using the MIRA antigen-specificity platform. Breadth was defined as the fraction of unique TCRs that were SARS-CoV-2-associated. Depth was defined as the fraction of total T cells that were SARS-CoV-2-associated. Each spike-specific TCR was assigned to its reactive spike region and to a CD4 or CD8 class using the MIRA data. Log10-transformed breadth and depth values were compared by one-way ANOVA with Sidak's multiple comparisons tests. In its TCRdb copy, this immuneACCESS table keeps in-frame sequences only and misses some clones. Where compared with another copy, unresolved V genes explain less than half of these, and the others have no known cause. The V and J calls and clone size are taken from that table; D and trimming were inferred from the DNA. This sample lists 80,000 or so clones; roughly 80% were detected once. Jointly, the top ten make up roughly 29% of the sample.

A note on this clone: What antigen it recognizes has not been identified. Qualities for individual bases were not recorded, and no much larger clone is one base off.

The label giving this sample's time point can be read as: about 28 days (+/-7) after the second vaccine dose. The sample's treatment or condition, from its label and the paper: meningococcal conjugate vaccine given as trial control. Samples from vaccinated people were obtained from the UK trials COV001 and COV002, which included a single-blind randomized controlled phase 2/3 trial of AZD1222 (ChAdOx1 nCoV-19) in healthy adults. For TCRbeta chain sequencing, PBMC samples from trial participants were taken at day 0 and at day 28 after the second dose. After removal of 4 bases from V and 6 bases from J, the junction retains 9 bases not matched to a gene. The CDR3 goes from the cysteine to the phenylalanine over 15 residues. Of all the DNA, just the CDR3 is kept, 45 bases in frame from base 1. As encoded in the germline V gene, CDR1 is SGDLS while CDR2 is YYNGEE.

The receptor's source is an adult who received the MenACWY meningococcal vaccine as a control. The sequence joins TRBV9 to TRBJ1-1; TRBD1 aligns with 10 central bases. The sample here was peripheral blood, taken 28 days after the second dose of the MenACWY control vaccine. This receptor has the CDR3 CASSPLGTGASEAFF. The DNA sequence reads TGTGCCAGCAGCCCTCTCGGGACAGGGGCGTCTGAAGCTTTCTTT.